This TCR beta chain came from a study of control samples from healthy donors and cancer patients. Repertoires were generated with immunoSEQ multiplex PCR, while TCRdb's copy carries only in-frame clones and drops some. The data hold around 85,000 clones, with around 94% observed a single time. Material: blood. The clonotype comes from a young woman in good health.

The CDR3: CASSPTPSYNEQFF. The CDR3 DNA follows: TGTGCCAGCTCACCAACCCCATCCTACAATGAGCAGTTCTTC. This chain uses TRBV18 with TRBJ2-1; the D is unclear. Germline V gene lookup returns CDR1 KGHSH and CDR2 LQKENI. The CDR3 is 14 amino acids. V lost 2 bases to trimming and J lost 1 base, with 6 bases between them. Supplemented by reference TRBV18 and TRBJ2-1, the full variable domain reads NAGVMQNPRHLVRRRGQEARLRCSPMKGHSHVYWYRQLPEEGLKFMVYLQKENIIDESGMPKERFSAEFPKEGPSILRIQQVVRGDSAAYFCASSPTPSYNEQFFGPGTRLTVL.